The 32 T cell receptor beta chains below all came from one sample that was sequenced in a study of T cell clones after liver transplantation. Repertoires were generated with immunoSEQ multiplex PCR, while TCRdb's copy carries only in-frame clones and drops some. The sample lists approximately 10,000 clones, 70% to 75% seen once, with roughly 24% in the top ten. The sample in question was CD4+ T cells from blood, obtained 32 months after liver transplant. These receptors originate from a human patient who received a liver transplant. The graft donor may have given rise to some T cells.

This chain uses TRBV5-4 with TRBJ2-5; D remains ambiguous. The CDR3 sequence is 13 residues long. Germline assignment: CDR1 SGHNT and CDR2 YYREEE (reference sequence). The V end was cut by 0 bases, the J end by 0 bases, with 3 bases between. CDR3 nucleotide sequence: TGTGCCAGCAGCTTGGACTACCAAGAGACCCAGTACTTC. It is translated as CASSLDYQETQYF.

This chain links TRBV19 with TRBJ2-7; TRBD1 matches at 8 bases. J lost 3 bases, V lost 3 bases, and 7 bases had no gene match. The CDR3 is 15 residues long. Germline V lookup: CDR1 LNHDA, CDR2 SQIVND (reference sequence). The CDR3 sequence: CASSMSGTGLYEQYF. DNA for the CDR3: TGTGCCAGTAGTATGTCCGGGACAGGTCTCTACGAGCAGTACTTC. The full variable domain, with the rest looked up from reference TRBV19 and TRBJ2-7, is DGGITQSPKYLFRKEGQNVTLSCEQNLNHDAMYWYRQDPGQGLRLIYYSQIVNDFQKGDIAEGYSVSREKKESFPLTVTSAQKNPTAFYLCASSMSGTGLYEQYFGPGTRLTVT.

The genes are TRBV6-6 and TRBJ2-7; D possibly corresponds to TRBD1 (5 bases). The CDR3 extends over 12 amino acids. CDR1 is MNHNY, CDR2 SVGAGI, per germline (reference sequence). Trimming left V 4 bases short and J 4 bases short, with 8 bases between. The CDR3, as DNA: TGTGCCAGCAGTTCCGACAGTTACGAGCAGTACGTC. Translating gives CASSSDSYEQYV.

By share of the sample, this clone is medium-sized (0.01 to 0.1%). The chain recombines TRBV7-6 with TRBJ1-5; no clear D. Trimming took 4 bases from V and 7 from J, leaving 11 bases between them. The CDR3 is 13 residues long. The germline gives CDR1 SGHVS, CDR2 FNYEAQ. The CDR3 sequence: CASSSTTLQPQHF. The CDR3 DNA reads as TGTGCCAGCAGCTCCACAACCCTCCAGCCCCAGCATTTT.

V gene TRBV28 combines with J gene TRBJ1-1, with D uncertain. Looked up from germline, CDR1 is MDHEN and CDR2 is SYDVKM. The CDR3 is made up of 15 amino acids. The V gene lost 5 bases and the J gene lost 4 bases, with 17 bases spanning the gap. The CDR3 loop is CASSIDTRRGTEAFF. DNA for the CDR3: TGTGCCAGCAGTATTGACACCCGTCGTGGCACTGAAGCTTTCTTT. The full variable domain, rest sourced from reference TRBV28 and TRBJ1-1, is DVKVTQSSRYLVKRTGEKVFLECVQDMDHENMFWYRQDPGLGLRLIYFSYDVKMKEKGDIPEGYSVSREKKERFSLILESASTNQTSMYLCASSIDTRRGTEAFFGQGTRLTVV.

The genes are TRBV6-1 and TRBJ2-5, with 7 bases identical to TRBD1. CDR3 length equals 15 residues. With 3 bases clipped from V and 4 bases from J, the junction kept 8 bases outside the gene matches. The germline CDR1 and CDR2 sequences are MNHNS and SASEGT. As DNA, the CDR3 is TGTGCCAGCAGTGACCCACAGGGGATACGAGAGACCCAGTACTTC. Amino acids: CASSDPQGIRETQYF.

This rearrangement joins TRBV7-6 to TRBJ2-5; the match to TRBD1 covers 7 bases. The junction had 13 bases not matched to a gene; V was cut back by 5 bases and J by 4 bases. The CDR3 is 16 residues long. CDR1 and CDR2 from the germline V gene are SGHVS and FNYEAQ. CDR3 bases: TGTGCCAGCAGCAGTCGATTGGGGACAGAGGGAGAGACCCAGTACTTC. Protein sequence: CASSSRLGTEGETQYF.

As for this clone: One junction end does not reproduce the germline sequence, and a read error may be involved. J is TRBJ2-1 and V is TRBV4-2; 9 positions match TRBD1. Per the germline V gene, CDR1 is LGHNA and CDR2 is YNFKEQ. CDR3 size: 17 residues. The DNA for the CDR3 is TGTGCCAGCAGCCAAGAAGAGCCGGGACAGGGCTACTATGAGCAGTTCTTC. This codes for CASSQEEPGQGYYEQFF.

In this sample, this clone is medium-sized (0.01 to 0.1%). This rearrangement joins TRBV11-2 to TRBJ1-2; no firm D call. V lost 0 bases and J lost 2, with 1 base in between. Germline CDR1 and CDR2: SGHAT and FQNNGV. The CDR3 is 12 residues long. As DNA, the CDR3 is TGTGCCAGCAGCTTAGACAACTATGGCTACACCTTC. It encodes CASSLDNYGYTF.

The chain carries TRBV29-1 and TRBJ1-2, with D maybe TRBD1 (6 bases). The CDR3 covers 13 residues. Germline CDR1 SQVTM, CDR2 ANQGSEA. Trimming took 1 base from V and 3 from J, leaving 9 bases between them. The CDR3 is CSVEGPGDYGYTF. The CDR3 DNA reads as TGCAGCGTTGAAGGGCCAGGGGACTATGGCTACACCTTC.

J is TRBJ1-4 and V is TRBV16; D perhaps matches TRBD1 (6 bases). With 0 bases removed from V and 1 base from J, the gap between germline ends came to 12 bases. The CDR3 length is 17 residues. Germline-derived CDR1 and CDR2 are KGHSY and FQNENV. CDR3 sequence: CASSQSRTALTNEKLFF. The DNA of the CDR3 is TGTGCCAGCAGCCAATCCCGGACAGCGCTAACTAATGAAAAACTGTTTTTT.

This chain uses TRBV4-3 with TRBJ2-5; TRBD1 matches at 9 bases. The CDR3 spans 15 residues. The germline V gene encodes CDR1 LGHNA and CDR2 YSLEER. With V trimmed by 2 bases and J by 4 bases, 5 bases remained unmatched. Here the CDR3 reads CASSQKGQGVETQYF. The CDR3 DNA follows: TGCGCCAGCAGCCAAAAGGGACAGGGTGTAGAGACCCAGTACTTC.

The chain uses TRBV6-6 and TRBJ1-1; weak D call: TRBD1 (6 bases). This CDR3 contains 14 residues. The V gene lost 6 bases and the J gene lost 4 bases, with 15 bases spanning the gap. The germline V gene has CDR1 MNHNY and CDR2 SVGAGI (reference sequence). CDR3 loop: CASRSTGFGTEAFF. The CDR3 DNA sequence: TGTGCCAGCAGGTCTACAGGGTTTGGCACTGAAGCTTTCTTT.

This rearrangement joins TRBV7-6 to TRBJ1-1, with TRBD1 as a possible D gene (5 bases). CDR1 is SGHVS, CDR2 FNYEAQ, per germline. There are 13 residues in the CDR3. Trimming shortened V by 4 bases and J by 5 bases, and 11 bases separated the two germline ends. CDR3 loop: CASSSLGGTEAFF. The CDR3 coding sequence is TGTGCCAGCAGCTCCCTGGGGGGGACTGAAGCTTTCTTT.

This chain joins TRBV9 and TRBJ1-2; the D gene is possibly TRBD1 (5 bases). The CDR3 loop spans 12 amino acids. From germline, CDR1 is SGDLS and CDR2 YYNGEE. V lost 5 bases, J lost 14 bases, and 19 bases lay in between. Here the CDR3 reads CASSSGALVPTF. CDR3 DNA: TGTGCCAGCAGTTCCGGGGCCCTCGTCCCGACCTTC.

J is TRBJ1-6 and V is TRBV19; D is undetermined. From germline, CDR1 is LNHDA and CDR2 SQIVND (reference sequence). V dropped 6 bases and J dropped 7 bases, with 10 bases sitting between them. CDR3 length equals 13 residues. The CDR3 DNA sequence: TGTGCCAGTAGGGCAGTGGGAAATTCACCCCTCCACTTT. Translating gives CASRAVGNSPLHF. Complete variable domain (other parts from reference TRBV19 and TRBJ1-6): DGGITQSPKYLFRKEGQNVTLSCEQNLNHDAMYWYRQDPGQGLRLIYYSQIVNDFQKGDIAEGYSVSREKKESFPLTVTSAQKNPTAFYLCASRAVGNSPLHFGNGTRLTVT.

This clone came up a few times. This sequence joins TRBV7-9 and TRBJ1-4; D call uncertain. Germline CDR1 and CDR2: SEHNR and FQNEAQ (reference sequence). V was trimmed by 5 bases and J by 3 bases, leaving 16 bases between them. This CDR3 is 16 amino acids long. The CDR3 DNA reads as TGTGCCAGCAGCCCCAAAGTCGCGGCAGCTAATGAAAAACTGTTTTTT. Its protein is CASSPKVAAANEKLFF.

The rearrangement links TRBV12-5 to TRBJ2-5, with D unclear. V was cut by 0 bases and J by 9 bases, with 14 bases left in between. This CDR3 comprises 14 residues. CDR1 and CDR2 (germline): LGHNT, FRNRAP. The CDR3 loop is CASGLVDGASPQYF. CDR3 sequence (DNA): TGTGCTAGTGGTTTGGTGGACGGAGCTTCCCCCCAGTACTTC.

V and J are TRBV18 and TRBJ2-7; TRBD2 matches 10 bases. Trimming removed 2 bases from V and 0 bases from J; junction bases left unmatched: 10. Germline V gives CDR1 KGHSH, CDR2 LQKENI. The length of the CDR3 is 18 residues. For the CDR3, the DNA is TGTGCCAGCTCACCAAACTCCCTACTAGCGGGGAGCTCCTACGAGCAGTACGTC. It encodes CASSPNSLLAGSSYEQYV.

The chain uses TRBV6-6 and TRBJ1-2; a possible D gene is TRBD1 (6 bases). Trimming removed 7 bases at V and 3 bases at J, with 15 bases between. Per the germline V gene, CDR1 is MNHNY and CDR2 is SVGAGI (reference sequence). CDR3 size: 14 residues. The CDR3 sequence: CASTQDSLYYGYTF. CDR3 in DNA: TGTGCCAGCACCCAGGACAGCTTATACTATGGCTACACCTTC.

CDR3 bases: TGCGCCAGCAGTAAGGACCTAGGGGCAGCCCGCACAGATACGCAGTATTTT. Protein: CASSKDLGAARTDTQYF. J is TRBJ2-3 and V is TRBV5-1; TRBD1 is a possible D gene (5 bases). CDR3 length: 17 residues. Germline V gene lookup returns CDR1 SGHRS and CDR2 YFSETQ. V was pared by 5 bases and J by 1 base, with 20 bases between.

The chain uses TRBV4-1 and TRBJ2-4; either TRBD1 or TRBD2 may fit D (6 bases each). The CDR3 is 15 residues long. V lost 0 bases and J 4 bases, leaving 10 bases between the germline ends. Per germline, CDR1 MGHRA and CDR2 YSYEKL. Here the CDR3 DNA reads TGCGCCAGCAGCCAAGAACGGGGGCCGAAAAACATTCAGTACTTC. It translates to CASSQERGPKNIQYF.

A single count supports this clone. This sequence joins TRBV30 and TRBJ1-3; perhaps TRBD1 as D (5 bases). This CDR3 is 16 amino acids long. Germline values: CDR1 GTSNPN, CDR2 SVGIG (reference sequence). Trimming took off 6 bases at V and 0 bases at J, with 18 bases between the two ends. The CDR3, as DNA: TGTGCCTGCCAGGACACCTACCCTCTCTCTGGAAACACCATATATTTT. Residues: CACQDTYPLSGNTIYF.

The chain carries TRBV9 and TRBJ2-5, with TRBD1 matching over 7 bases. CDR3 length: 16 residues. In germline, CDR1 is SGDLS, CDR2 YYNGEE. V lost 3 bases and J lost 2; bases outside the gene matches: 10. CDR3 nucleotide sequence: TGTGCCAGCAGCGCGTCAGGGGGTTTAACGCAAGAGACCCAGTACTTC. This gives the protein CASSASGGLTQETQYF.

The gene calls are TRBV27 and TRBJ2-1; 9 positions match TRBD2. The CDR3 loop spans 15 amino acids. V was clipped by 1 base and J by 3 bases; unmatched bases: 1. Germline V gives CDR1 MNHEY, CDR2 SMNVEV (reference sequence). DNA for the CDR3: TGTGCCAGCAGTTTATTTAGCGGGGGCTACAATGAGCAGTTCTTC. Amino acids: CASSLFSGGYNEQFF.

This clone was seen just once. The chain recombines TRBV27 with TRBJ2-3, with TRBD2 matching 7 bases. The CDR3 totals 13 residues. Germline CDR1 reads MNHEY; CDR2 reads SMNVEV (reference sequence). Unmatched junction bases numbered 5, after V lost 5 bases and J lost 6 bases. The CDR3 loop is CASSPRTSDTQYF. DNA for the CDR3: TGTGCCAGCAGTCCCCGGACTAGTGATACGCAGTATTTT.

The chain employs TRBV19 and TRBJ1-2, with D unresolved. The V and J ends lost 5 bases and 1 base respectively, with 14 bases between them. CDR1 LNHDA and CDR2 SQIVND come from the germline V gene (reference sequence). CDR3 length: 15 residues. The CDR3 DNA sequence: TGTGCCAGTAGTCCTCGGACGGACTTTAACTATGGCTACACCTTC. Translated, it gives CASSPRTDFNYGYTF.

The chain joins TRBV7-9 to TRBJ2-5; D possibly corresponds to TRBD2 (6 bases). The CDR3 totals 15 residues. Germline V CDR1 and CDR2: SEHNR, FQNEAQ (reference sequence). The germline V and J ends were trimmed by 2 bases and 2 bases, with 12 bases remaining between them. The CDR3 DNA reads TGTGCCAGCAGCTTACTAGCGTTACTACAAGAGACCCAGTACTTC. Translation gives CASSLLALLQETQYF.

V and J are TRBV6-5 and TRBJ2-3; 8 bases match TRBD1. Germline values: CDR1 MNHEY, CDR2 SVGAGI. The CDR3 extends over 16 amino acids. Trimming took 2 bases from V and 4 from J; bases not matched to a gene: 8. CDR3 loop: CASSYRRDRLPDTQYF. The CDR3, as DNA: TGTGCCAGCAGTTACAGACGGGACAGGTTACCAGATACGCAGTATTTT.

By sample fraction, this clone is medium-sized. The rearrangement joins TRBV28 to TRBJ1-6; D is undetermined. Per germline, CDR1 MDHEN and CDR2 SYDVKM. V was pared by 1 base and J by 0 bases, with 7 bases between. The CDR3 extends over 16 amino acids. The CDR3 coding sequence is TGTGCCAGCAGTTTATTCCCCATCTCCTATAATTCACCCCTCCACTTT. It specifies CASSLFPISYNSPLHF.

The rearrangement links TRBV7-8 to TRBJ2-2, with no clear D. The CDR3 runs to 14 residues. V was pared by 1 base and J by 2 bases, with 5 bases between. CDR1 and CDR2 from the germline V gene are SGHVS and FQNEAQ. CDR3 in amino acids: CASSLDSNTGELFF. The CDR3 DNA sequence: TGTGCCAGCAGCTTAGACAGCAACACCGGGGAGCTGTTTTTT. Combining the CDR3 with reference TRBV7-8 and TRBJ2-2 gives the whole variable domain GAGVSQSPRYKVAKRGQDVALRCDPISGHVSLFWYQQALGQGPEFLTYFQNEAQLDKSGLPSDRFFAERPEGSVSTLKIQRTQQEDSAVYLCASSLDSNTGELFFGEGSRLTVL.

J is TRBJ2-5 and V is TRBV7-9, with D tentatively TRBD2 (5 bases). Germline V CDR1 and CDR2: SEHNR, FQNEAQ (reference sequence). The V end lost 4 bases, the J end lost 11 bases, and 11 bases lay between the germline ends. This CDR3 region has 11 residues. Here the CDR3 DNA reads TGTGCCAGCAGCTATCCGGGAAAACAGTACTTC. This sequence encodes CASSYPGKQYF.